Listed here are 27 T cell receptor beta chains from one sample, sequenced in a study of blood T cell repertoires in COVID-19. Here immunoSEQ multiplex PCR was the method, and the copy in TCRdb shows in-frame clones only, minus some. The table has about 54,000 clones, roughly 84% seen once. What was sequenced was peripheral blood. Receptor source: a man between 40 and 49 years old with active COVID-19.

J is TRBJ1-1 and V is TRBV3-1 (or the pseudogene TRBV3-2); D is ambiguous. The CDR3 is 14 residues long. V shed 3 bases and J shed 4 bases, with 12 bases lying between them. Germline V CDR1 and CDR2: LGHDT, YNNKEL (reference sequence). For the CDR3, the DNA is TGTGCCAGCAGCCACGATTCCGCGGGCACTGAAGCTTTCTTT. Its translation: CASSHDSAGTEAFF.

CDR3 loop: CASSINRDFEAFF. The CDR3 DNA reads as TGTGCCAGTAGTATTAACCGGGACTTTGAAGCTTTCTTT. The rearrangement joins TRBV19 to TRBJ1-1; tentative D call: TRBD1 (5 bases). This CDR3 has 13 residues. Germline V gene data show CDR1 as LNHDA and CDR2 as SQIVND (reference sequence). V was trimmed by 3 bases and J by 7 bases, leaving 12 bases between them.

The gene calls are TRBV7-9 and TRBJ2-5; the match to TRBD2 covers 15 bases. The ends lost 5 bases at V and 2 bases at J; junction bases unmatched: 6. The CDR3 has 17 residues. The germline V gene has CDR1 SEHNR and CDR2 FQNEAQ (reference sequence). The CDR3: CASSRGTSGRLQETQYF. DNA for the CDR3: TGTGCCAGCAGCCGAGGGACTAGCGGGAGGTTGCAAGAGACCCAGTACTTC. The full variable domain, with the rest looked up from reference TRBV7-9 and TRBJ2-5, is DTGVSQNPRHKITKRGQNVTFRCDPISEHNRLYWYRQTLGQGPEFLTYFQNEAQLEKSRLLSDRFSAERPKGSFSTLEIQRTEQGDSAMYLCASSRGTSGRLQETQYFGPGTRLLVL.

The chain joins TRBV18 to TRBJ1-5; 7 bases agree with TRBD1. In germline, CDR1 is KGHSH, CDR2 LQKENI. Germline trimming cut 2 bases from V and 5 bases from J; bases unmatched to any gene: 0. The CDR3 runs 13 residues. The CDR3 DNA is TGTGCCAGCTCACCAACAGGGGATCAGCCCCAGCATTTT. Its protein is CASSPTGDQPQHF.

The genes are TRBV28 and TRBJ2-1, with D possibly TRBD1 on 6 matching bases. The germline V gene encodes CDR1 MDHEN and CDR2 SYDVKM. The V end was cut by 6 bases, the J end by 4 bases, with 10 bases between. The CDR3 consists of 13 residues. Here the CDR3 DNA reads TGTGCCAGCAGCTTGGACAGATACAATGAGCAGTTCTTC. Amino acid sequence: CASSLDRYNEQFF.

The J gene is TRBJ2-3, the V gene TRBV6-2 or TRBV6-3, with a possible D match to TRBD2 (5 bases). The CDR3 runs 14 residues. The germline CDR1 and CDR2 sequences are MNHEY and SVGEGT. V shed 0 bases and J shed 1 base, with 5 bases lying between them. The CDR3 DNA reads TGTGCCAGCAGTTACTCGAGGGGCACAGATACGCAGTATTTT. It is translated as CASSYSRGTDTQYF.

The rearrangement uses TRBV28 and TRBJ1-2; D not certain. V was shortened by 3 bases and J by 8 bases, with 7 bases between the two germline ends. CDR1 is MDHEN and CDR2 is SYDVKM in the germline V gene. The CDR3 is 11 amino acids. This CDR3 reads CASSFREGYTF. The CDR3 DNA reads as TGTGCCAGCAGTTTTAGGGAGGGCTACACCTTC.

V and J are TRBV6-5 and TRBJ2-7; the match to TRBD1 covers 7 bases. Germline V gives CDR1 MNHEY, CDR2 SVGAGI. V lost 6 bases and J lost 5; bases outside the gene matches: 10. The CDR3 spans 14 residues. The CDR3 coding sequence is TGTGCCAGCAGCGACACAGGGGTTCTCAACGAGCAGTACTTC. This codes for CASSDTGVLNEQYF.

This clone was seen only once. DNA for the CDR3: TGCGCCAGCAAACAGGGTTGGGAGACCCAGTACTTC. This translates into CASKQGWETQYF. The chain is built from TRBV10-2 and TRBJ2-5, with D possibly being TRBD1 (6 bases). CDR1 is WSHSY, CDR2 SAAADI, per germline. The CDR3 loop spans 12 amino acids. Trimming pared 7 bases from V and 5 bases from J, leaving 11 bases between.

The chain employs TRBV10-3 and TRBJ1-1; the D gene is possibly TRBD1 (5 bases). The CDR3 is made up of 16 amino acids. CDR1 is ENHRY, CDR2 SYGVKD, per germline. V was cut by 7 bases and J by 0 bases, with 18 bases left in between. The CDR3 DNA follows: TGTGCCATCAACGAAGGAGACAGAAATATGAACACTGAAGCTTTCTTT. Encoded protein: CAINEGDRNMNTEAFF.

For the CDR3, the DNA is TGTGCCAGCAGTGTGGGACAGGGGGCTAATGAGCAGTTCTTC. This encodes CASSVGQGANEQFF. This chain links TRBV6-4 with TRBJ2-1, with TRBD1 matching over 12 bases. CDR1 and CDR2 from the germline V gene are MRHNA and SNTAGT. V dropped 4 bases and J dropped 7; count of bases not matched to a gene: 2. The CDR3 spans 14 residues.

The genes are TRBV5-4 and TRBJ1-1, with TRBD1 matching over 8 bases. The CDR3 covers 15 residues. V trimming: 2 bases; J trimming: 5 bases; junction bases outside the gene matches: 8. In germline, CDR1 is SGHNT, CDR2 YYREEE (reference sequence). The CDR3 protein is CASSFLGQGRTEAFF. The CDR3 DNA reads TGTGCCAGCAGCTTTTTAGGACAGGGAAGGACTGAAGCTTTCTTT.

V is TRBV12-5 and J is TRBJ2-1; possible D gene TRBD2, 5 bases. The CDR3 is 13 amino acids. The germline V gene has CDR1 LGHNT and CDR2 FRNRAP. The V end was cut by 2 bases, the J end by 6 bases, with 8 bases between. CDR3 region: CASGLTAGNEQFF. CDR3 in DNA: TGTGCTAGTGGTTTGACCGCGGGCAATGAGCAGTTCTTC. The complete variable domain, with remaining parts taken from reference TRBV12-5 and TRBJ2-1, reads DARVTQTPRHKVTEMGQEVTMRCQPILGHNTVFWYRQTMMQGLELLAYFRNRAPLDDSGMPKDRFSAEMPDATLATLKIQPSEPRDSAVYFCASGLTAGNEQFFGPGTRLTVL.

The rearrangement uses TRBV30 and TRBJ2-7; TRBD2 agrees at 13 bases. J gave up 2 bases and V 2 bases, and 3 bases lay outside the gene matches. This CDR3 is built from 15 residues. CDR1 and CDR2 (germline): GTSNPN, SVGIG (reference sequence). The chain's CDR3 is CAWSTGLAGTYEQYF. In nucleotides, the CDR3 is TGTGCCTGGAGTACGGGACTAGCGGGGACCTACGAGCAGTACTTC.

This chain uses TRBV28 with TRBJ1-4, with D possibly TRBD1 on 5 matching bases. The V end was cut by 5 bases, the J end by 11 bases, with 21 bases between. The V gene's germline CDR1 is MDHEN and CDR2 SYDVKM. The CDR3 has 15 residues. In DNA, the CDR3 is TGTGCCAGCAGTAACCCTCCAGGGTTGGGTGGTAAACTGTTTTTT. Translating gives CASSNPPGLGGKLFF.

V gene TRBV5-6 combines with J gene TRBJ1-1; TRBD1 is a possible D gene (5 bases). Germline V gene data show CDR1 as SGHDT and CDR2 as YYEEEE. Trimming shortened V by 0 bases and J by 2 bases, and 11 bases separated the two germline ends. The CDR3 extends over 15 amino acids. The CDR3 DNA reads as TGTGCCAGCAGCTTGGCGGGGGGACTTAACACTGAAGCTTTCTTT. This gives the protein CASSLAGGLNTEAFF.

The CDR3: CASSRPRGDRSSTDTQYF. CDR3 coding DNA: TGTGCCAGTAGTCGGCCGAGAGGGGACAGGTCAAGCACAGATACGCAGTATTTT. The gene calls are TRBV19 and TRBJ2-3, with 8 nucleotides matching TRBD1. The germline V gene encodes CDR1 LNHDA and CDR2 SQIVND (reference sequence). V lost 5 bases to trimming and J lost 0 bases; unmatched junction nucleotides: 13. This CDR3 contains 18 residues.

This clone came up a few times. The chain uses TRBV5-8 and TRBJ2-5; D not resolved. Trimming cost V 1 base and J 4 bases, with 11 bases left between them. The CDR3 is 14 residues long. Germline V lookup: CDR1 SGHTS, CDR2 YDEGEE. CDR3 nucleotide sequence: TGTGCCAGCAGCTTGCGAGGAGCCGGAGAGACCCAGTACTTC. Protein: CASSLRGAGETQYF.

This sequence joins TRBV7-3 and TRBJ2-2, with 7 bases that match TRBD1. Germline values: CDR1 SGHTA, CDR2 FQGTGA. The junction had 9 bases not matched to a gene; V was cut back by 5 bases and J by 6 bases. There are 15 residues in the CDR3. As DNA, the CDR3 is TGTGCCAGCAGCCCTATGTCAGGGGGATCCGGGGAGCTGTTTTTT. Protein sequence: CASSPMSGGSGELFF.

The chain has TRBV10-3 and TRBJ2-7; TRBD2 matches 9 bases. The V segment lost 0 bases and the J segment 5 bases; nucleotides outside the gene matches: 8. This CDR3 has 16 amino acids. The germline gives CDR1 ENHRY, CDR2 SYGVKD. CDR3 in amino acids: CAISESVSGGPNEQYF. In DNA form, the CDR3 reads TGTGCCATCAGTGAGTCGGTTAGCGGGGGTCCCAACGAGCAGTACTTC.

J is TRBJ2-7 and V is TRBV18, with a possible D match to TRBD2 (6 bases). The germline gives CDR1 KGHSH, CDR2 LQKENI. There are 14 residues in the CDR3. V gave up 2 bases and J gave up 3 bases, with 11 bases separating them. This CDR3 reads CASSPTGVFYEQYF. The CDR3 coding sequence is TGTGCCAGCTCACCAACGGGGGTCTTCTACGAGCAGTACTTC.

This chain connects TRBV28 to TRBJ1-6; 7 bases match TRBD1. V lost 10 bases and J lost 5; bases outside the gene matches: 2. This CDR3 has 12 amino acids. In germline, CDR1 is MDHEN, CDR2 SYDVKM. In DNA, the CDR3 is TGTGCCACCGGGACAGATAATTCACCCCTCCACTTT. This codes for CATGTDNSPLHF. Combining the CDR3 with reference TRBV28 and TRBJ1-6 gives the whole variable domain DVKVTQSSRYLVKRTGEKVFLECVQDMDHENMFWYRQDPGLGLRLIYFSYDVKMKEKGDIPEGYSVSREKKERFSLILESASTNQTSMYLCATGTDNSPLHFGNGTRLTVT.

The chain carries TRBV19 and TRBJ2-1; perhaps TRBD2 as D (6 bases). The CDR3 has 15 residues. CDR1 is LNHDA, CDR2 SQIVND, per germline (reference sequence). Trimming pared 7 bases from V and 1 base from J, leaving 14 bases between. CDR3 loop: CASTRDFTSYNEQFF. As DNA, the CDR3 is TGTGCCAGTACCCGGGACTTTACTTCCTACAATGAGCAGTTCTTC.

The V and J genes are TRBV10-1 and TRBJ1-1; perhaps TRBD1 as D (5 bases). The ends were cut back, 0 bases at V and 6 bases at J, with 14 bases in the middle. The CDR3 runs 15 residues. Germline CDR1 WNHNN, CDR2 SYGVQD (reference sequence). CDR3 in amino acids: CASSESAGPGAEAFF. The CDR3 DNA sequence: TGCGCCAGCAGTGAGTCAGCCGGCCCGGGGGCTGAAGCTTTCTTT.

The chain is built from TRBV19 and TRBJ1-2; D is undetermined. This CDR3 spans 16 amino acids. Trimming cost V 10 bases and J 1 base, with 22 bases left between them. CDR1 is LNHDA, CDR2 SQIVND, per germline (reference sequence). The CDR3 loop reads CATTANKEAVNYGYTF. As DNA, the CDR3 is TGTGCCACCACGGCAAACAAGGAGGCTGTTAACTATGGCTACACCTTC.

This chain links TRBV4-1 with TRBJ2-1, with a tentative D call TRBD2 (7 bases). CDR3 size: 21 residues. Trimming cost V 2 bases and J 1 base, with 27 bases left between them. Germline loops: CDR1 MGHRA, CDR2 YSYEKL. The CDR3 is CASSQFSLPGQGEGSYNEQFF. The CDR3 DNA sequence: TGCGCCAGCAGCCAATTCTCACTCCCGGGACAAGGGGAGGGTTCCTACAATGAGCAGTTCTTC.

This chain links TRBV9 with TRBJ2-5; TRBD2 matches 10 bases. After removal of 4 bases from V and 2 bases from J, the junction contained 8 bases not matched to a gene. The length of the CDR3 is 16 residues. Germline CDR1 SGDLS, CDR2 YYNGEE. CDR3 residues: CASSFGTSALQETQYF. In DNA, the CDR3 is TGTGCCAGCAGCTTCGGGACTAGCGCTTTACAAGAGACCCAGTACTTC.